This T cell receptor (beta chain) was sequenced for a study of cytomegalovirus exposure and HLA in healthy donors. Overall study results and limits: An analysis was carried out later, and it reportedly showed fewer N-insertions in an Asian-associated ancestry cluster than the 666-donor mean. In a later analysis, TCR association rates varied by HLA locus: DRB1 most, HLA-C fewest. Reportedly, diagnosis of cytomegalovirus status by the classifier showed high specificity and sensitivity.

This clone was picked up a small number of times. Antigen unknown. Germline CDR1 and CDR2: MNHEY and SVGAGI. V lost 4 bases to trimming and J lost 4 bases, with 5 bases between them. This CDR3 spans 11 amino acids. Primers included in the PCR were 60 Vbeta and 13 Jbeta primers. How the authors handled the data: In a later analysis, the count reached tens of millions of unique TCR beta chains, with roughly 9.9 million shared. Some clones are missing from TCRdb's copy, which holds only in-frame ones; the method was immunoSEQ multiplex PCR. V and J calls and clone size come straight from that table; D and trimming were deduced from the DNA. The sample records about 130,000 clones, roughly a tenth being singletons.

V usage is TRBV6-5 and J usage is TRBJ2-7, with no clear D. The specimen sequenced was PBMCs. This sequence was found in a young woman in good health and CMV-seropositive. The CDR3 nucleotides are TGTGCCAGCAGTTCTACTTACGAGCAGTACTTC. This codes for CASSSTYEQYF.